The present T cell receptor beta chain was sequenced within a study of T cells expressing NK-cell markers. UMIs accompanied the 5'RACE template switching by which TCR beta cDNA was made. TCRdb re-analyzed the 5' RACE reads; it lists each CDR3 protein once, without DNA. This repertoire comprises some 460,000 distinct CDR3 sequences; its ten largest clones make up roughly 1.4%. The length of the CDR3 is 16 residues. Germline CDR1 reads DFQATT; CDR2 reads SNEGSKA (reference sequence). Overall study findings and caveats: Expanded NKG2C+ T cell clones had unclear HCMV specificity.

As for this clonotype: Its antigen remains unknown.

The V and J genes are TRBV20-1 and TRBJ1-1; TCRdb picks TRBD1, but there is no DNA to check that call. The sequencing input was blood T cells: a sorted CD56 or NKG2C T cell subset, CD4+ or CD8+ T cells, or bulk PBMC T cells (not recorded which). The sequence was collected from a woman aged 45-59 years in good health. CDR3 loop: CSARDRRGQIYTEAFF.